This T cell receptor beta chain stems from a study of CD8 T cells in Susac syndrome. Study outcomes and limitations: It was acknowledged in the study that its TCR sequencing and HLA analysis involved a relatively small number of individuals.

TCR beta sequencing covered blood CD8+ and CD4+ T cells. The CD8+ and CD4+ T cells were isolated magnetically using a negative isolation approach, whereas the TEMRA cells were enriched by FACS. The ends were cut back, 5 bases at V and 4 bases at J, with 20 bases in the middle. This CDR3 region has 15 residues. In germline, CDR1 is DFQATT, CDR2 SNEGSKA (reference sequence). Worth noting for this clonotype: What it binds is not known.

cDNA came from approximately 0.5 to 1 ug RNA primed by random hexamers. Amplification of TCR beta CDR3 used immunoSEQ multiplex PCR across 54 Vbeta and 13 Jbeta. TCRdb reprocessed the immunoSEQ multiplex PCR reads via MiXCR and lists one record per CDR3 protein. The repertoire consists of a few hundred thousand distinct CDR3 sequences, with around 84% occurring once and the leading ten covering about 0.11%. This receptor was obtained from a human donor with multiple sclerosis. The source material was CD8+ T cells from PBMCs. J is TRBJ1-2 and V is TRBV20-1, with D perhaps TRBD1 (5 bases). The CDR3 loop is CSALRHRSSFYGYTF. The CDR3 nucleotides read TGCAGTGCTCTCCGACACAGGTCGTCTTTCTATGGCTACACCTTC.